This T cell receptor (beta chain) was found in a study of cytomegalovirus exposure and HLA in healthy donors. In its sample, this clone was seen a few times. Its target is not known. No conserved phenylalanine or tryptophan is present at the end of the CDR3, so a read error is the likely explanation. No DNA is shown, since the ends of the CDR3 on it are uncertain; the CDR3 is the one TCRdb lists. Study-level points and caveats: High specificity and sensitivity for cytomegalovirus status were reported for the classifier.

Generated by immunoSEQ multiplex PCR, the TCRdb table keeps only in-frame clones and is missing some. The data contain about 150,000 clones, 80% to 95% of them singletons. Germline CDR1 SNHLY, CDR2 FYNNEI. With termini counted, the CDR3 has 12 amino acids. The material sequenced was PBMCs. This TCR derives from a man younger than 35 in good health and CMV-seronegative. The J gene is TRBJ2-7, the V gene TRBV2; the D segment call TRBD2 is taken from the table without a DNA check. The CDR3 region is CASSEAQQTIYY.